These T cell receptor beta chains were read from a single sample in a study of vaccination effects on CD4 cells after COVID-19. No antigens are known for them. Sequencing was performed with immunoSEQ multiplex PCR; in TCRdb, only in-frame clones are kept and a portion is missing. This sample has some 40,000 clones, with roughly 74% found just once. This sample comprised CD4+ T cells from PBMCs cultured without peptide, obtained before COVID-19 vaccination. The receptors were gathered from a human donor who received a COVID-19 vaccine. Each CDR3 is given with its conserved first and last residue. The D gene is left open where the match is weak. Size is stated for part of the rows, as once, few or many counts, or as a class when the clone is expanded.

>TRBJ2-7|large|TRBD1|TRBV7-9
CASSLSWTGRDKQYF
TGTGCCAGCAGCTTATCGTGGACAGGGCGGGACAAGCAGTACTTC
>TRBJ2-5|.|TRBD2|TRBV4-1
CASSQATSGSRETQYF
TGCGCCAGCAGCCAAGCTACTAGCGGGAGCCGAGAGACCCAGTACTTC
>TRBJ2-7|.|.|TRBV11-2
CASSLSWSSGGSPYEQYF
TGTGCCAGCAGCTTAAGTTGGTCAAGTGGGGGGAGTCCCTACGAGCAGTACTTC
>TRBJ2-5|.|.|TRBV19
CASSMRDAAFSEETQYF
TGTGCCAGTAGTATGCGGGACGCAGCCTTTTCCGAAGAGACCCAGTACTTC
>TRBJ2-2|.|TRBD2|TRBV5-6
CASSQREKYTGELFF
TGTGCCAGCAGCCAGCGGGAGAAATACACCGGGGAGCTGTTTTTT
>TRBJ2-1|.|.|TRBV5-6
CASSLEGIIGQFF
TGTGCCAGCAGCTTGGAGGGGATAATCGGGCAGTTCTTC
>TRBJ1-3|.|.|TRBV20-1
CSASEPSSGNTIYF
TGCAGTGCTAGTGAGCCAAGCTCTGGAAACACCATATATTTT
>TRBJ1-2|once|.|TRBV5-6
CASSLVQGTNYGYTF
TGTGCCAGCAGCTTGGTCCAGGGAACAAACTATGGCTACACCTTC
>TRBJ1-4|.|.|TRBV7-9
CASSLGYKNEKLFF
TGTGCCAGCAGCTTAGGGTACAAGAATGAAAAACTGTTTTTT
>TRBJ1-1|.|.|TRBV6-6
CASSRPTQRMNTEAFF
TGTGCCAGCAGCCGCCCGACGCAACGTATGAACACTGAAGCTTTCTTT
>TRBJ1-1|.|.|TRBV5-1
CASSAVLGTEAFF
TGCGCCAGCAGCGCCGTTCTGGGCACTGAAGCTTTCTTT
>TRBJ2-7|.|TRBD1|TRBV6-1
CASSEASIGTGGPF
TGTGCCAGCAGTGAAGCTTCCATTGGGACAGGTGGGCCCTTC
>TRBJ2-3|once|.|TRBV2
CASSGGVTDTQYF
TGTGCCAGCAGTGGAGGGGTCACAGATACGCAGTATTTT
>TRBJ2-7|.|.|TRBV7-8
CASSLKYEQYF
TGTGCCAGCAGCTTAAAATACGAGCAGTACTTC
>TRBJ1-1|.|.|TRBV3-1/TRBV3-2
CASSRGSPERGTEAFF
TGTGCCAGCAGCCGAGGCAGTCCTGAGAGGGGCACTGAAGCTTTCTTT
>TRBJ1-1|.|.|TRBV5-1
CASSLTGPEAEAFF
TGCGCCAGCAGCTTGACAGGGCCGGAGGCTGAAGCTTTCTTT
>TRBJ2-3|.|.|TRBV28
CASSPDSPTDTQYF
TGTGCCAGCAGTCCGGACAGTCCCACAGATACGCAGTATTTT
>TRBJ2-2|.|TRBD1|TRBV27
CASSPGQRNTGELFF
TGTGCCAGCAGTCCGGGACAGCGAAACACCGGGGAGCTGTTTTTT
>TRBJ2-1|.|TRBD1|TRBV2
CASSAELRGRTVYEQFF
TGTGCCAGCAGTGCCGAACTTAGGGGGCGGACAGTCTATGAGCAGTTCTTC
>TRBJ2-7|.|TRBD1|TRBV6-2/TRBV6-3
CASSPRTGSHEQYF
TGTGCCAGCAGTCCCCGGACAGGCTCCCACGAGCAGTACTTC
>TRBJ1-6|.|TRBD1|TRBV2
CASRGDRGQNSPLHF
TGTGCCAGCAGAGGGGACAGGGGGCAAAATTCACCCCTCCACTTT
>TRBJ1-2|.|.|TRBV19
CASSIWDTLGYTF
TGTGCCAGTAGTATATGGGACACACTCGGCTACACCTTC
>TRBJ1-1|.|TRBD1|TRBV29-1
CSVARDRGKTEAFF
TGCAGCGTTGCCCGGGACAGGGGAAAAACTGAAGCTTTCTTT
>TRBJ1-6|.|TRBD1|TRBV18
CASSPNSGTGGSPLHF
TGTGCCAGCTCACCAAACAGCGGGACAGGGGGTTCACCCCTCCACTTT
>TRBJ2-1|.|.|TRBV7-9
CASSPYEGGSYNEQFF
TGTGCCAGCAGCCCATACGAGGGCGGGTCCTACAATGAGCAGTTCTTC
>TRBJ2-2|.|.|TRBV24-1
CATSAATGRDPNTGELFF
TGTGCCACCAGTGCGGCTACTGGGCGGGACCCGAACACCGGGGAGCTGTTTTTT
>TRBJ2-5|.|.|TRBV6-2/TRBV6-3
CASSYGGAGTQYF
TGTGCCAGCAGTTACGGGGGGGCGGGGACCCAGTACTTC
>TRBJ1-4|.|.|TRBV25-1
CASSDPRVFEKLFF
TGTGCCAGCAGTGATCCCAGGGTGTTTGAAAAACTGTTTTTT
>TRBJ1-2|.|TRBD1|TRBV4-1
CASSQDGQGARGYTF
TGCGCCAGCAGCCAAGATGGACAGGGGGCGAGGGGCTACACCTTC
>TRBJ2-6|.|TRBD2|TRBV4-2
CASTGSSGGRGAGANVLTF
TGTGCCAGCACGGGGTCTAGCGGGGGCCGGGGGGCTGGGGCCAACGTCCTGACTTTC
>TRBJ2-7|.|TRBD2|TRBV6-5
CASSYSLAGGYEQYF
TGTGCCAGCAGTTACTCTCTAGCGGGGGGGTACGAGCAGTACTTC
>TRBJ2-2|.|TRBD2|TRBV18
CASSPGLAGAYTGELFF
TGTGCCAGCTCCCCGGGACTAGCGGGAGCGTACACCGGGGAGCTGTTTTTT